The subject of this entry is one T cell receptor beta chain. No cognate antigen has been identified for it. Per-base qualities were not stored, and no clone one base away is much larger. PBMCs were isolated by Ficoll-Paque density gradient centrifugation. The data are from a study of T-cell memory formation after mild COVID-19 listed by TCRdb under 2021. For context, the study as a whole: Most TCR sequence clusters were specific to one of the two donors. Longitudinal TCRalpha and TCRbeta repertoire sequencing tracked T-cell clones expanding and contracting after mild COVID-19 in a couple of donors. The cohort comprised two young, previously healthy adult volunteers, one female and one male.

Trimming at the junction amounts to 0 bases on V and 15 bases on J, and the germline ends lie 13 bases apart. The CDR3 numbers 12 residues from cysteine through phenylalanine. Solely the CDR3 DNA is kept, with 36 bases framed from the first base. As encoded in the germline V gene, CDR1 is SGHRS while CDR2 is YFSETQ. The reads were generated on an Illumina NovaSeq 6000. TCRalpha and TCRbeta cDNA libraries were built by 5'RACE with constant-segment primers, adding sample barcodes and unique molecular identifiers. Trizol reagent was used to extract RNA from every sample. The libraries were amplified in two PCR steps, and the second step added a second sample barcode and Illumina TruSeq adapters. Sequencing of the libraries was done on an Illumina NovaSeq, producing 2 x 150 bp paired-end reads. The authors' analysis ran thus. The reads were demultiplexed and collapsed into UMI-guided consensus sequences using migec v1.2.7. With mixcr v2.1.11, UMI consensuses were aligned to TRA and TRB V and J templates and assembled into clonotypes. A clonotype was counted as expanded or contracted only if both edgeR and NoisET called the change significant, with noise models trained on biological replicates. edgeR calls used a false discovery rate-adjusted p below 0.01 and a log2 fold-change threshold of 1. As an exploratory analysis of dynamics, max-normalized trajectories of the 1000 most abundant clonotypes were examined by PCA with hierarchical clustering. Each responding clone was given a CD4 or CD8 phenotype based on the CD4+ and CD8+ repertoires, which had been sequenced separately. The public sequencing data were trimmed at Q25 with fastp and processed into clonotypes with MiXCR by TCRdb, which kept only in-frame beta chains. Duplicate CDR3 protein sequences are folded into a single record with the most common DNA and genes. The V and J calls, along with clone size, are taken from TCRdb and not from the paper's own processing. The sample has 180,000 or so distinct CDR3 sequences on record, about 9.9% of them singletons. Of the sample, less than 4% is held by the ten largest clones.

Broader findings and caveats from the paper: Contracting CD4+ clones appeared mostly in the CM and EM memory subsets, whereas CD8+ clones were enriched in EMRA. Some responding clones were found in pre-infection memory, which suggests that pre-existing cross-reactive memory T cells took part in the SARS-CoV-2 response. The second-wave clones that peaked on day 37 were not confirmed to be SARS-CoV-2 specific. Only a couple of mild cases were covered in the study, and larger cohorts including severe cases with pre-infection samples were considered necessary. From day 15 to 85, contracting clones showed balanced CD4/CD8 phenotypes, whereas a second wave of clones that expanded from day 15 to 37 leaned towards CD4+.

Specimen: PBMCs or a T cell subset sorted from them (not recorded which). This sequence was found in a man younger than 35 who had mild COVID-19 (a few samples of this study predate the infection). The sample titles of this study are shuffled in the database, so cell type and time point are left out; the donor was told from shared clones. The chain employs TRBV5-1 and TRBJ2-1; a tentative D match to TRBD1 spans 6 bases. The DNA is TGCGCCAGCAGCTTGGCCTTGGGGGCCCGGTTCTTC. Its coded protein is CASSLALGARFF.